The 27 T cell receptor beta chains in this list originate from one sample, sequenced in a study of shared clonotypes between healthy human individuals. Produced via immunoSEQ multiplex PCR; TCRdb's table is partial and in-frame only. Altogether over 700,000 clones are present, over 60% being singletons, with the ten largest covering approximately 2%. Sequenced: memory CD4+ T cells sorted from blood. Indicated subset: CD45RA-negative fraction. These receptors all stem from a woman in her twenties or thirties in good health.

CDR3 DNA sequence: TGCAGTGCTAGAGTTCCGCAGACCCAGTACTTC. It yields the protein CSARVPQTQYF. The chain employs TRBV20-1 and TRBJ2-5, with D hard to call. Germline V CDR1 and CDR2: DFQATT, SNEGSKA (reference sequence). There are 11 residues in the CDR3. Trimming pared 1 base from V and 6 bases from J, leaving 6 bases between.

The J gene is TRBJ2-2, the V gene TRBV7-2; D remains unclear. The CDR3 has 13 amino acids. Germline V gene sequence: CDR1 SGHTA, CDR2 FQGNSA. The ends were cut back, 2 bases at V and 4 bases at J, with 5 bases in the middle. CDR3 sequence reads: CASSLRVTGELFF. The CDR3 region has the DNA TGTGCCAGCAGCTTACGGGTCACCGGGGAGCTGTTTTTT.

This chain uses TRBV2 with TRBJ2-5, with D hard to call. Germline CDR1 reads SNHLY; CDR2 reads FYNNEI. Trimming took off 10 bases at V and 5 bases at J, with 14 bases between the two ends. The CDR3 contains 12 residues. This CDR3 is CATGRAPETQYF. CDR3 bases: TGTGCCACCGGTCGGGCCCCGGAGACCCAGTACTTC.

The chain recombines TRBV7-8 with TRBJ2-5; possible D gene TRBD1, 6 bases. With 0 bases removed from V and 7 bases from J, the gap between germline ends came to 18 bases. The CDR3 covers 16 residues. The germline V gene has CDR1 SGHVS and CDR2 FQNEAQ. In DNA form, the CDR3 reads TGTGCCAGCAGCTTAGCGCCAGGGGCTGGGATTGGGACCCAGTACTTC. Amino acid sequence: CASSLAPGAGIGTQYF.

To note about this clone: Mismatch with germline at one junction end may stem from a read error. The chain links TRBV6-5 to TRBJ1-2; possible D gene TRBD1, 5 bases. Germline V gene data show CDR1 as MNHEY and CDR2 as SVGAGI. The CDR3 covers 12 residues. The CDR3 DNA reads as TGTGCCAGCAGTGGTCTTGGGGACTTCCCAATCTTC. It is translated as CASSGLGDFPIF.

The CDR3 region has the DNA TGTGCCAGCAGTTACGCGCTAGCGGGAGTCACAGATACGCAGTATTTT. Its protein product is CASSYALAGVTDTQYF. The V call is TRBV6-5, the J call TRBJ2-3, with 10 bases fitting TRBD2. CDR1 MNHEY and CDR2 SVGAGI come from the germline V gene. The J segment lost 2 bases and the V segment lost 2 bases, leaving 4 bases of the junction unmatched. The CDR3 covers 16 residues.

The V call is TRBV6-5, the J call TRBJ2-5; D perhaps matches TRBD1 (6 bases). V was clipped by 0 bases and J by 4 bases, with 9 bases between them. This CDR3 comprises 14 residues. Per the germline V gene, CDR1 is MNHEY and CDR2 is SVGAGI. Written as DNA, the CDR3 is TGTGCCAGCAGTTACTCGAACAGGGCAGAGACCCAGTACTTC. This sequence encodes CASSYSNRAETQYF.

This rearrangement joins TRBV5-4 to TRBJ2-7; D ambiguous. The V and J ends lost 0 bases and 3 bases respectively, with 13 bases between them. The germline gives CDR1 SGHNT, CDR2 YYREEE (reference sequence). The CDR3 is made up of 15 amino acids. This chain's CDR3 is CASSLEFTENYEQYF. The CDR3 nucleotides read TGTGCCAGCAGCTTGGAGTTTACAGAGAACTACGAGCAGTACTTC. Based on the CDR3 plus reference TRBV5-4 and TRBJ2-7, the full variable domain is ETGVTQSPTHLIKTRGQQVTLRCSSQSGHNTVSWYQQALGQGPQFIFQYYREEENGRGNFPPRFSGLQFPNYSSELNVNALELDDSALYLCASSLEFTENYEQYFGPGTRLTVT.

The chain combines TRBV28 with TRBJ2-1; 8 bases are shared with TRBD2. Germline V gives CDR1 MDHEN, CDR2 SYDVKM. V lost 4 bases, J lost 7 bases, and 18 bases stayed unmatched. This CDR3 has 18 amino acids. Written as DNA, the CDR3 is TGTGCCAGCAGTTCCCTTTCCTCTAGCGGGTCCCCGAGGAATGAGCAGTTCTTC. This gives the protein CASSSLSSSGSPRNEQFF.

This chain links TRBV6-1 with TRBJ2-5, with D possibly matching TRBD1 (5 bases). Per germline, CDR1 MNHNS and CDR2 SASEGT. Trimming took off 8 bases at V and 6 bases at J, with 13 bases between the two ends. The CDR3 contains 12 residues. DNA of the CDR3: TGTGCCAGCTCGCAGGGTATGCAGACCCAGTACTTC. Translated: CASSQGMQTQYF.

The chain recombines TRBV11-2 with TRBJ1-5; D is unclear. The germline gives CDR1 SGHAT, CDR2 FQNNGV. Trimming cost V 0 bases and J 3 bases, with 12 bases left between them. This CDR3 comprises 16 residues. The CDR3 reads CASSLDQGQVNQPQHF. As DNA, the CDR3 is TGTGCCAGCAGCTTAGATCAAGGCCAGGTCAATCAGCCCCAGCATTTT.

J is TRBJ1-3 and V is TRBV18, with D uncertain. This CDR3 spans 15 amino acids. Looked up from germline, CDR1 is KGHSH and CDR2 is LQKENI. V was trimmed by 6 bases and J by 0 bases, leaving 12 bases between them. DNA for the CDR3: TGTGCCAGCTCTGGGCAGGCAATCTCTGGAAACACCATATATTTT. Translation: CASSGQAISGNTIYF.

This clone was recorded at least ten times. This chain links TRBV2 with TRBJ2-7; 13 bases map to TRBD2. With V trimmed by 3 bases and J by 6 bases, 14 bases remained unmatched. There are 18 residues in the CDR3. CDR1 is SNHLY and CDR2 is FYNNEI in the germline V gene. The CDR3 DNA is TGTGCCAGCAGTGAGTACGCCCCGGGACTAGCGGGACTGGGCGAGCAGTACTTC. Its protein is CASSEYAPGLAGLGEQYF.

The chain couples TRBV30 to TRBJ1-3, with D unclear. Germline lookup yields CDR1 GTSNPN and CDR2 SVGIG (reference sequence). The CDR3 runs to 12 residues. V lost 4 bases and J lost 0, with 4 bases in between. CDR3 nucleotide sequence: TGTGCCTGGACTACCTCTGGAAACACCATATATTTT. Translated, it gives CAWTTSGNTIYF. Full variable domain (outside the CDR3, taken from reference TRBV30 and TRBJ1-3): SQTIHQWPATLVQPVGSPLSLECTVEGTSNPNLYWYRQAAGRGLQLLFYSVGIGQISSEVPQNLSASRPQDRQFILSSKKLLLSDSGFYLCAWTTSGNTIYFGEGSWLTVV.

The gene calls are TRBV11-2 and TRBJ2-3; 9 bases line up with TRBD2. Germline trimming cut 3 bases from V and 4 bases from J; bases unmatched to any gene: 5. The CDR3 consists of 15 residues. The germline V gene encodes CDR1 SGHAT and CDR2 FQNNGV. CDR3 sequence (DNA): TGTGCCAGCAGCTTTAGCGGGAGTTTGGCAGATACGCAGTATTTT. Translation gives CASSFSGSLADTQYF.

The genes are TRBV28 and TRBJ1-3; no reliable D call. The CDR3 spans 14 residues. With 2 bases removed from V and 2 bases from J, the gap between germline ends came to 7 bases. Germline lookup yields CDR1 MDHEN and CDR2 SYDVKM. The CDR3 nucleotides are TGTGCCAGCAGTTTAAGCGGAACTGGAAACACCATATATTTT. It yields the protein CASSLSGTGNTIYF. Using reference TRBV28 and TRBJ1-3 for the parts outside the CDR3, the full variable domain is DVKVTQSSRYLVKRTGEKVFLECVQDMDHENMFWYRQDPGLGLRLIYFSYDVKMKEKGDIPEGYSVSREKKERFSLILESASTNQTSMYLCASSLSGTGNTIYFGEGSWLTVV.

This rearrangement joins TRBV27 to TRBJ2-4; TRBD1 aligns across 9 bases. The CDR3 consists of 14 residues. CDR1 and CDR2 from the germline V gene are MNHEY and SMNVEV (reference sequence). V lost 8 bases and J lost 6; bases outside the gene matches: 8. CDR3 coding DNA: TGTGCCAGCGGGCCCAGGGGACAGGGAAACATTCAGTACTTC. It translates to CASGPRGQGNIQYF.

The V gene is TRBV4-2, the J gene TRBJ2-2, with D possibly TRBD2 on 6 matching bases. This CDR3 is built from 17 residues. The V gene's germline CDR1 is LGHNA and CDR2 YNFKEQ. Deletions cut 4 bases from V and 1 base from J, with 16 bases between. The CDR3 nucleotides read TGTGCCAGCAGCCGGGTGGCAGATAGCGGGAACACCGGGGAGCTGTTTTTT. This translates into CASSRVADSGNTGELFF.

The CDR3 is CASSMDMYTEAFF. The CDR3 coding sequence is TGTGCCAGCAGCATGGACATGTACACTGAAGCTTTCTTT. The chain couples TRBV7-9 to TRBJ1-1; D is possibly TRBD1 (5 bases). Germline V gene lookup returns CDR1 SEHNR and CDR2 FQNEAQ (reference sequence). CDR3 size: 13 residues. V was pared by 5 bases and J by 3 bases, with 10 bases between.

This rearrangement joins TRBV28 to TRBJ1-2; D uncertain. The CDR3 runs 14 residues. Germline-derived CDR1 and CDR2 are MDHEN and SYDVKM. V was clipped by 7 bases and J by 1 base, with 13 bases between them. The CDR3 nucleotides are TGTGCCAGCAACAGTCCGGACTTTAACTATGGCTACACCTTC. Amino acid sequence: CASNSPDFNYGYTF.

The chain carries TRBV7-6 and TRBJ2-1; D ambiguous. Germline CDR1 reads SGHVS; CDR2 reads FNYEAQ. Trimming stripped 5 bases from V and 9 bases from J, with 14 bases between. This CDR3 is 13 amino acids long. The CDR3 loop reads CASSKGPIGEQFF. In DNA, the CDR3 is TGTGCCAGCAGCAAAGGGCCCATTGGTGAGCAGTTCTTC. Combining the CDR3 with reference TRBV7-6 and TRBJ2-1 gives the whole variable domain GAGVSQSPRYKVTKRGQDVALRCDPISGHVSLYWYRQALGQGPEFLTYFNYEAQQDKSGLPNDRFSAERPEGSISTLTIQRTEQRDSAMYRCASSKGPIGEQFFGPGTRLTVL.

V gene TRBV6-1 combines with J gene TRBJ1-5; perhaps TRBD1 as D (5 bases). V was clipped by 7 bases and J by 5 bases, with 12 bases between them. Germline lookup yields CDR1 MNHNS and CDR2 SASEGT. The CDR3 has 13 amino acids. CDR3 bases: TGTGCCAGCACCTGGACGGGACATCAGCCCCAGCATTTT. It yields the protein CASTWTGHQPQHF.

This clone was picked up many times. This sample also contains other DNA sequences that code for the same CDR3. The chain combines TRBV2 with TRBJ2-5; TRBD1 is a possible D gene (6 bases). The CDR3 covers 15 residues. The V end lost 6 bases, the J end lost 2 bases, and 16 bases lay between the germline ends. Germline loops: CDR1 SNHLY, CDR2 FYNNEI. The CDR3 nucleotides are TGTGCCAGCAGCTCCGAGGGCCAGGGGCAAGAGACCCAGTACTTC. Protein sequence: CASSSEGQGQETQYF.

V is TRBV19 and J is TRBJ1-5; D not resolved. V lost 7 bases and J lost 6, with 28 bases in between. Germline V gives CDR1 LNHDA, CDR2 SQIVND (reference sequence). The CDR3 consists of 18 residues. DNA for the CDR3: TGTGCCAGTACCAATTCCCCTTCTGCGAGGGTCTCTGGTCAGCCCCAGCATTTT. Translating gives CASTNSPSARVSGQPQHF.

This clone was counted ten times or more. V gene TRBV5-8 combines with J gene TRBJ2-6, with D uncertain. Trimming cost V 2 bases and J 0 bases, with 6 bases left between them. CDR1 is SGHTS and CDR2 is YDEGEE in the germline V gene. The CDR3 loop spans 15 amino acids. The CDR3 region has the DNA TGTGCCAGCAGCTTCCCAGGCTCTGGGGCCAACGTCCTGACTTTC. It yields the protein CASSFPGSGANVLTF.

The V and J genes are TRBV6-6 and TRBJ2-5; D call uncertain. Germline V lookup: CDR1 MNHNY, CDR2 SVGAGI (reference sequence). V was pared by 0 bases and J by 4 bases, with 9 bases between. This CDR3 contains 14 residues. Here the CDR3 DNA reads TGTGCCAGCAGTTACTCGTCCTATAGAGAGACCCAGTACTTC. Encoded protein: CASSYSSYRETQYF.

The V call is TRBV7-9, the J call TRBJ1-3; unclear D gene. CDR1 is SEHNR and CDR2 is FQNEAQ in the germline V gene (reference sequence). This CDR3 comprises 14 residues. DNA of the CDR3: TGTGCTATCCCGGCGGGGTTCTCTGGAAACACCATATATTTT. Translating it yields CAIPAGFSGNTIYF.